These 14 T cell receptor beta chains share one sample of origin, sequenced in a study of T-cell reconstitution after alpha-beta-depleted transplantation in children. TCRbeta library preparation incorporated unique molecular identifiers. TCRdb redid the calling of the PCR reads with MiXCR, one entry per CDR3 protein. The sample contains some 250,000 distinct CDR3 sequences, about 12% of which appear only once. The input for sequencing was PBMCs from the stem cell graft donor, taken from the stem cell graft. All receptors derive from a human donor who donated a stem cell graft to a child with acute lymphoblastic leukemia.

This clonotype occurred many times. V usage is TRBV20-1 and J usage is TRBJ2-1; 7 bases fit TRBD2. The trim removed 7 bases at V and 5 bases at J, leaving 11 bases unmatched. Germline V gene data show CDR1 as DFQATT and CDR2 as SNEGSKA (reference sequence). This CDR3 spans 14 amino acids. The CDR3 coding sequence is TGCAGTGTTCTCCGGATGCGGGAGAACAATGAGCAGTTCTTC. As protein: CSVLRMRENNEQFF.

In this sample, this clonotype turned up many times. The genes are TRBV19 and TRBJ2-7; weak D call: TRBD1 (6 bases). This CDR3 is 17 amino acids long. Germline V gene sequence: CDR1 LNHDA, CDR2 SQIVND (reference sequence). Deletions cut 3 bases from V and 4 bases from J, with 22 bases between. The CDR3 loop is CASSIGFGQLPIYEQYF. The CDR3 DNA reads TGTGCCAGTAGTATTGGGTTCGGACAGCTTCCGATTTACGAGCAGTACTTC.

This clonotype was counted at least ten times. The chain uses TRBV27 and TRBJ1-3; the D is unclear. CDR3 length: 13 residues. V lost 6 bases to trimming and J lost 7 bases, with 13 bases between them. From germline, CDR1 is MNHEY and CDR2 SMNVEV (reference sequence). CDR3: CASSMAGGNTIYF. In DNA form, the CDR3 reads TGTGCCAGCAGCATGGCAGGTGGGAACACCATATATTTT.

The gene calls are TRBV7-8 and TRBJ2-2; 12 bases are shared with TRBD2. There are 17 residues in the CDR3. The junction had 5 bases not matched to a gene; V was cut back by 0 bases and J by 6 bases. The germline V gene encodes CDR1 SGHVS and CDR2 FQNEAQ. The DNA for the CDR3 is TGTGCCAGCAGCTTAGCTCGGCTAGCGGGAGGGTCCGGGGAGCTGTTTTTT. This translates into CASSLARLAGGSGELFF.

This clonotype was counted at least ten times. The chain couples TRBV5-1 to TRBJ1-1, with 12 bases fitting TRBD1. The junction had 5 bases not matched to a gene; V was cut back by 5 bases and J by 0 bases. Germline V gene data show CDR1 as SGHRS and CDR2 as YFSETQ. The CDR3 has 16 residues. The CDR3 DNA follows: TGCGCCAGCAGAACGGGACAGGGGGCCATGAACACTGAAGCTTTCTTT. Translating gives CASRTGQGAMNTEAFF. The variable domain in full, completed from reference TRBV5-1 and TRBJ1-1, reads KAGVTQTPRYLIKTRGQQVTLSCSPISGHRSVSWYQQTPGQGLQFLFEYFSETQRNKGNFPGRFSGRQFSNSRSEMNVSTLELGDSALYLCASRTGQGAMNTEAFFGQGTRLTVV.

This clonotype has at least ten counts. The rearrangement uses TRBV12-3 or TRBV12-4 and TRBJ2-5; 12 bases align to TRBD2. V shed 8 bases and J 4 bases; nucleotides not matched to a gene: 11. The CDR3 spans 16 residues. The CDR3 reads CASSPGLAGRGETQYF. The CDR3 DNA is TGTGCCAGCTCCCCCGGACTAGCGGGGAGAGGAGAGACCCAGTACTTC.

The rearrangement joins TRBV20-1 to TRBJ1-2; TRBD1 matches 9 bases. Germline CDR1 DFQATT, CDR2 SNEGSKA (reference sequence). V trimming: 7 bases; J trimming: 2 bases; junction bases outside the gene matches: 17. This CDR3 is built from 17 residues. The CDR3 reads CSVAPPIDRGINYGYTF. The DNA for the CDR3 is TGCAGTGTCGCTCCCCCCATAGACAGGGGGATCAACTATGGCTACACCTTC.

At least ten counts were recorded for this clonotype. The V gene is TRBV11-2, the J gene TRBJ1-1; D not certain. Trimming stripped 1 base from V and 1 base from J, with 7 bases between. The germline gives CDR1 SGHAT, CDR2 FQNNGV. This CDR3 is 14 amino acids long. DNA for the CDR3: TGTGCCAGCAGCTTAGGGCAGGCGAACACTGAAGCTTTCTTT. Amino acids: CASSLGQANTEAFF.

This clonotype was detected only a few times. The rearrangement uses TRBV5-1 and TRBJ2-7; D gene uncertain. CDR1 SGHRS and CDR2 YFSETQ come from the germline V gene. The CDR3 is made up of 13 amino acids. V gave up 5 bases and J gave up 0 bases, with 9 bases separating them. The CDR3, as DNA: TGCGCCAGCAGATCGGATATCTCCTACGAGCAGTACTTC. This translates into CASRSDISYEQYF.

Many counts were recorded for this clonotype. This sequence joins TRBV29-1 and TRBJ2-2; no firm D call. The CDR3 length is 12 residues. Trimming removed 6 bases from V and 3 bases from J, with 8 bases in between. Germline V gives CDR1 SQVTM, CDR2 ANQGSEA. The CDR3 DNA reads TGCAGCGTCCGGCTAGACACCGGGGAGCTGTTTTTT. Its translation is CSVRLDTGELFF.

This clonotype came up many times. A junction boundary mismatches the germline segment, possibly from a read error. The chain has TRBV27 and TRBJ2-5; 7 nucleotides agree with TRBD2. Germline CDR1 reads MNHEY; CDR2 reads SMNVEV (reference sequence). The CDR3 is 15 amino acids. The CDR3 DNA is TGTGCCAGCAGTCCTAGCGGAGGAGGTTTAGAGACCCAGTCCTTC. Its translation is CASSPSGGGLETQSF.

This clonotype was detected many times. The chain couples TRBV21-1 to TRBJ2-7; TRBD1 was called by the table and not checked on the DNA. TRBV21-1 is deemed a pseudogene. The CDR3 is 16 residues long. In DNA form, the CDR3 reads TGTGCCAGCAGCAACTCGATTTCAGGGTGTCGGTACGAGCAGTACTTC. Its translation is CASSNSISGCRYEQYF.

The table lists this clonotype with many counts. The chain is built from TRBV3-1 and TRBJ2-1; TRBD2 matches 8 bases. The CDR3 runs 14 residues. V was pared by 8 bases and J by 9 bases, with 12 bases of the junction left unmatched. Germline V gene sequence: CDR1 LGHDT, CDR2 YNNKEL (reference sequence). The CDR3 nucleotides read TGTGCCAGCGGGGGACTAGTCCCCGGCGTTGAGCAGTTCTTC. It translates to CASGGLVPGVEQFF.

The sample holds many counts of this clonotype. The gene calls are TRBV12-3 or TRBV12-4 and TRBJ2-1; D not certain. The CDR3 totals 11 residues. V was shortened by 6 bases and J by 6 bases, with 6 bases between the two germline ends. The CDR3 DNA follows: TGTGCCAGCAGAGATCGCAATGAGCAGTTCTTC. Translation: CASRDRNEQFF.